One sample yielded the 20 T cell receptor beta chains listed below, sequenced in a study of breast tumors, draining lymph nodes, adjacent tissues. MiXCR, applied by TCRdb to the multiplex PCR reads, yields one record per CDR3 protein. The table records about 230,000 distinct CDR3 sequences, approximately 29% of them present only once. Breast cancer patients provided tissue from their axillary draining lymph nodes. Material for sequencing was axillary lymph node tissue. These TCRs come from a female donor with breast cancer. Some clones in this sample may be carry-over from other donors' samples.

Many counts were recorded for this clonotype. This chain uses TRBV6-6 with TRBJ1-2; perhaps TRBD1 as D (5 bases). The germline V and J ends were trimmed by 6 bases and 5 bases, with 16 bases remaining between them. Germline CDR1 is MNHNY and CDR2 is SVGAGI (reference sequence). The CDR3 runs 14 residues. The CDR3 nucleotides are TGTGCCAGCAGGGTGGAGGGGAAGGGATATGGCTACACCTTC. This sequence encodes CASRVEGKGYGYTF.

The sample holds many counts of this clonotype. The chain couples TRBV30 to TRBJ1-2; D might be TRBD1 (6 bases). CDR1 and CDR2 (germline): GTSNPN, SVGIG (reference sequence). This CDR3 has 13 residues. Trimming removed 2 bases at V and 2 bases at J, with 9 bases between. DNA for the CDR3: TGTGCCTGGAGTAGGGGACAAAACTATGGCTACACCTTC. Its translation is CAWSRGQNYGYTF.

V and J are TRBV20-1 and TRBJ1-1, with 8 nucleotides matching TRBD1. Germline values: CDR1 DFQATT, CDR2 SNEGSKA (reference sequence). V shed 2 bases and J 4 bases; nucleotides not matched to a gene: 12. CDR3 length: 16 amino acids. The CDR3 spells CSARSTRTGRGTEAFF. The DNA of the CDR3 is TGCAGTGCTAGATCTACACGGACAGGGAGGGGCACTGAAGCTTTCTTT.

This clonotype was recorded a few times. The rearrangement links TRBV5-4 to TRBJ2-3; possibly TRBD1 or TRBD2 for D (5 bases each). Germline loops: CDR1 SGHNT, CDR2 YYREEE (reference sequence). The CDR3 covers 14 residues. V was trimmed by 4 bases and J by 2 bases, leaving 11 bases between them. As DNA, the CDR3 is TGTGCCAGCAGCCGGGACCCCCTCACAGATACGCAGTATTTT. Translating it yields CASSRDPLTDTQYF.

This clonotype was observed many times. The V gene is TRBV15, the J gene TRBJ2-7; 9 bases match TRBD2. CDR3 length: 14 amino acids. Germline V gene data show CDR1 as LNHNV and CDR2 as YYDKDF (reference sequence). Trimming cost V 4 bases and J 2 bases; bases outside gene matches: 3. CDR3 region: CATSKTSGAYEQYF. CDR3 sequence (DNA): TGTGCCACCAGCAAGACTAGCGGCGCCTACGAGCAGTACTTC.

This clonotype was recorded a few times. This may stem from a read error, because a much larger clone lies one nucleotide away. CDR3: CSAPTSSGVAYERYF. CDR3 nucleotide sequence: TGCAGTGCCCCAACGAGCTCGGGAGTTGCGTACGAGCGGTACTTC. This chain links TRBV20-1 with TRBJ2-7, with D tentatively TRBD2 (6 bases). The length of the CDR3 is 15 residues. Germline V CDR1 and CDR2: DFQATT, SNEGSKA (reference sequence).

This clonotype was counted at least ten times. J is TRBJ2-7 and V is TRBV2, with D possibly matching TRBD2 (7 bases). Germline assignment: CDR1 SNHLY and CDR2 FYNNEI. Trimming took 2 bases from V and 3 from J, leaving 23 bases between them. The CDR3 totals 18 residues. The CDR3 loop is CASSEFIPQGRVNYEQYF. The CDR3, as DNA: TGTGCCAGCAGTGAATTCATCCCCCAGGGGAGGGTCAACTACGAGCAGTACTTC.

This clonotype has at least ten counts. The rearrangement joins TRBV6-6 to TRBJ2-7; 14 bases are shared with TRBD2. CDR1 is MNHNY and CDR2 is SVGAGI in the germline V gene (reference sequence). The V segment lost 6 bases and the J segment 5 bases; nucleotides outside the gene matches: 12. This CDR3 is 17 amino acids long. The CDR3 spells CASSLPGTSGSINEQYF. The CDR3 DNA reads as TGTGCCAGCAGCCTGCCCGGGACTAGCGGGAGTATCAACGAGCAGTACTTC.

The chain carries TRBV18 and TRBJ1-5, with D possibly TRBD1 on 6 matching bases. Per germline, CDR1 KGHSH and CDR2 LQKENI. The CDR3 sequence is 16 residues long. Trimming shortened V by 4 bases and J by 6 bases, and 19 bases separated the two germline ends. The CDR3 DNA reads TGTGCCAGCTCACTACAGGGACTCAAGTTGGGTCAGCCCCAGCATTTT. It is translated as CASSLQGLKLGQPQHF.

There are many counts of this clonotype. The chain carries TRBV20-1 and TRBJ2-1, with 9 bases identical to TRBD2. With V trimmed by 5 bases and J by 4 bases, 6 bases remained unmatched. This CDR3 region has 14 residues. CDR1 is DFQATT and CDR2 is SNEGSKA in the germline V gene (reference sequence). The CDR3 nucleotides are TGCAGTGCTTCTAGCGGGATCCTATACAATGAGCAGTTCTTC. It encodes CSASSGILYNEQFF.

The J gene is TRBJ1-5, the V gene TRBV20-1; a weak D match, TRBD1 (5 bases). Trimming cost V 0 bases and J 4 bases, with 10 bases left between them. This CDR3 has 14 amino acids. CDR1 is DFQATT, CDR2 SNEGSKA, per germline (reference sequence). The CDR3 region is CSARDMGGNQPQHF. In DNA, the CDR3 is TGCAGTGCTAGAGATATGGGGGGGAATCAGCCCCAGCATTTT.

This clonotype has ten or more counts. V gene TRBV20-1 combines with J gene TRBJ2-3, with D tentatively TRBD2 (5 bases). The CDR3 is 14 amino acids. Trimming took off 1 base at V and 2 bases at J, with 10 bases between the two ends. The germline V gene encodes CDR1 DFQATT and CDR2 SNEGSKA (reference sequence). The CDR3 loop is CSARGGALTDTQYF. The DNA of the CDR3 is TGCAGTGCTAGAGGGGGAGCCCTCACAGATACGCAGTATTTT.

This clonotype was found many times. The chain employs TRBV6-6 and TRBJ1-5; TRBD1 agrees at 7 bases. The CDR3 is made up of 16 amino acids. V gave up 7 bases and J gave up 2 bases; unmatched junction bases: 11. Germline V gene lookup returns CDR1 MNHNY and CDR2 SVGAGI (reference sequence). The CDR3 protein is CASNKQGMIGNQPQHF. The CDR3 DNA reads as TGTGCCAGCAATAAACAGGGGATGATAGGCAATCAGCCCCAGCATTTT.

This clonotype came up once. A much larger clone differs from this one at a single base, so this may be a read error. This chain's CDR3 is CASSSGYRGSGANVLTF. The DNA for the CDR3 is TGTGCCAGCAGCTCGGGGTATCGGGGTTCTGGGGCCAACGTCCTGACTTTC. This rearrangement joins TRBV5-4 to TRBJ2-6, with a tentative D call TRBD2 (5 bases). Trimming left V 3 bases short and J 1 base short, with 14 bases between. Germline V gene sequence: CDR1 SGHNT, CDR2 YYREEE (reference sequence). The CDR3 loop spans 17 amino acids.

This clonotype appeared a few times. The rearrangement joins TRBV28 to TRBJ1-2; TRBD1 is a possible D gene (6 bases). V dropped 6 bases and J dropped 1 base, with 18 bases sitting between them. CDR3 length equals 16 residues. CDR1 and CDR2 from the germline V gene are MDHEN and SYDVKM. For the CDR3, the DNA is TGTGCCAGCAGCCTTGGACAGAACTCCTTTAACTATGGCTACACCTTC. Encoded protein: CASSLGQNSFNYGYTF.

This clonotype was detected many times. The CDR3 region is CATRPGLAGGELFF. For the CDR3, the DNA is TGTGCCACCAGGCCGGGACTAGCAGGCGGGGAGCTGTTTTTT. The rearrangement links TRBV15 to TRBJ2-2, with 9 bases aligning to TRBD2. The CDR3 sequence is 14 residues long. Trimming cost V 6 bases and J 7 bases; bases outside gene matches: 6. Germline CDR1 LNHNV, CDR2 YYDKDF (reference sequence).

The chain uses TRBV6-1 and TRBJ1-2; 12 nucleotides agree with TRBD1. The CDR3 consists of 14 residues. The germline V gene encodes CDR1 MNHNS and CDR2 SASEGT. V lost 11 bases and J lost 8; bases outside the gene matches: 12. CDR3: CAGGDRGRRMGYTF. The CDR3 DNA reads TGTGCCGGCGGGGACAGGGGGCGCAGGATGGGCTACACCTTC.

On this clonotype itself: This may be a read error: a much more frequent sequence differs by one nucleotide. The chain combines TRBV5-4 with TRBJ2-3; TRBD2 aligns across 7 bases. CDR3 length equals 15 residues. V dropped 9 bases and J dropped 5; count of bases not matched to a gene: 15. The germline V gene has CDR1 SGHNT and CDR2 YYREEE (reference sequence). The CDR3 sequence is CATMRTGLAVDTQYF. The CDR3 nucleotides read TGTGCCACTATGAGAACTGGGCTAGCGGTAGATACGCAGTATTTT.

The rearrangement links TRBV7-9 to TRBJ1-2, with D possibly TRBD1 on 5 matching bases. Trimming pared 5 bases from V and 0 bases from J, leaving 13 bases between. The CDR3 is 15 residues long. In germline, CDR1 is SEHNR, CDR2 FQNEAQ (reference sequence). The CDR3 region is CASSTQGPTNYGYTF. The CDR3 region has the DNA TGTGCCAGCAGCACTCAGGGTCCCACTAACTATGGCTACACCTTC.

This clonotype was detected only a few times. The junction departs from germline at one end; a sequencing error may be responsible. This sequence joins TRBV9 and TRBJ1-2; D may be TRBD1 (6 bases). The CDR3 has 15 amino acids. Germline-derived CDR1 and CDR2 are SGDLS and YYNGEE. The CDR3 bases are TGTGCCAGCAGCGTCGCAAGGGGGGGCGCTTATGGCTCCACCTTC. Translating it yields CASSVARGGAYGSTF.